This TCR beta chain appears in the sequencing data of a study of control samples from healthy donors and cancer patients. Germline V lookup: CDR1 MNHNY, CDR2 SVGAGI (reference sequence). V was shortened by 2 bases and J by 3 bases, with 10 bases between the two germline ends. This CDR3 has 15 amino acids. Produced via immunoSEQ multiplex PCR; TCRdb's table is partial and in-frame only. The data show about 130,000 clones, just under 95% seen once. The TCR was taken from a man aged 25 to 45 in good health. V gene TRBV6-6 combines with J gene TRBJ2-2; D is perhaps TRBD1 (5 bases). The sample was blood. The CDR3 here is CASSYEAGHTGELFF. DNA of the CDR3: TGTGCCAGCAGTTACGAGGCAGGGCACACCGGGGAGCTGTTTTTT.